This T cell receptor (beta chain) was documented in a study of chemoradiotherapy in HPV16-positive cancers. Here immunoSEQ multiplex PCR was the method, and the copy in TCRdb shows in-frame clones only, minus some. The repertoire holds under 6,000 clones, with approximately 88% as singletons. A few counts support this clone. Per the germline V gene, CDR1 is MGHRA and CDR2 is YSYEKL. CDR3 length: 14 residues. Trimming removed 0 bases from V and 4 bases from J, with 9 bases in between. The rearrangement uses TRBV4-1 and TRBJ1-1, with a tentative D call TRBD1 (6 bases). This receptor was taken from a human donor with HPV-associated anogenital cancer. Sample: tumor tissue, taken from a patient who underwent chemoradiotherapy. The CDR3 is CASSQDGTSTEAFF. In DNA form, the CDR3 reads TGCGCCAGCAGCCAAGATGGGACATCCACTGAAGCTTTCTTT.